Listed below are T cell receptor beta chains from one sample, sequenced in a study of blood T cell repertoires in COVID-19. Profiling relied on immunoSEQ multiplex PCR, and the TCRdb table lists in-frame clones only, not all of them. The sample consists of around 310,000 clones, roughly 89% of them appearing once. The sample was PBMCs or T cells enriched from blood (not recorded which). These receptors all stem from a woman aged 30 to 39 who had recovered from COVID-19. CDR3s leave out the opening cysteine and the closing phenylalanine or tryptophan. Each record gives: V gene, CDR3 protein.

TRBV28,ASRARQLLQH
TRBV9,ASSVGLNWGNEQF
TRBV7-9,ASSTMGLLTGELF
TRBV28,ASSPTLNYGYT
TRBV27,ASSLSGQGRMNTEAF
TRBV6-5,ASGFFRVTGGNTIY
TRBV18,ASSPGQEGGQPQH
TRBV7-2,ASSLGQNTDTQY
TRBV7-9,ASSRLAGSNGGELF
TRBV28,ASSIQGGSFYEQY
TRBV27,ASSLSPRNTEAF
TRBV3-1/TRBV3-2,ASSLSGEAGEQY
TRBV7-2,ASSPRRATNYGYT
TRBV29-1,SVYGSQSEKLF
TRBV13,ASSLRLAGLNNEQF
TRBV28,ASSSSGEGEYNEQF
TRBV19,ASSSGLAAQF
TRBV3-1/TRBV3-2,ASSPSANLRYEQY
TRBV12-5,ASATQGMNTEAF
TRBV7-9,ASSLVLGQAYEQY
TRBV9,ASTAGWANYGYT
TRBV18,ASSDSSSYEQY
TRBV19,ASSNQGWHEQY
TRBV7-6,ANEASGANVLT
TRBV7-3,ASSLTSSGRYEQF
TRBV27,ASSPGTGAYTEAF
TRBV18,ASFREGDYGYT
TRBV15,ATSRTDYNQPQH